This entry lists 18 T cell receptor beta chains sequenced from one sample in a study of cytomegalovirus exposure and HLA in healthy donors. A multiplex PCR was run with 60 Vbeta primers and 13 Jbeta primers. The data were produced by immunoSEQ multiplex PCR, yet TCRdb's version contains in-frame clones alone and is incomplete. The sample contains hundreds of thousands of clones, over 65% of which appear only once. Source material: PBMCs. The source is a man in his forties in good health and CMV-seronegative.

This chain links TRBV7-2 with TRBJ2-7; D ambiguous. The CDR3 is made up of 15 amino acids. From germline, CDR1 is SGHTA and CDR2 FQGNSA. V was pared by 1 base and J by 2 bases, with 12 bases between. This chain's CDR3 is CASSLDWRSTYEQYF. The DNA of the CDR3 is TGTGCCAGCAGCTTAGATTGGCGGAGCACCTACGAGCAGTACTTC. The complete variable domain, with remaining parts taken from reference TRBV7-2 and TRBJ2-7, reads GAGVSQSPSNKVTEKGKDVELRCDPISGHTALYWYRQSLGQGLEFLIYFQGNSAPDKSGLPSDRFSAERTGGSVSTLTIQRTQQEDSAVYLCASSLDWRSTYEQYFGPGTRLTVT.

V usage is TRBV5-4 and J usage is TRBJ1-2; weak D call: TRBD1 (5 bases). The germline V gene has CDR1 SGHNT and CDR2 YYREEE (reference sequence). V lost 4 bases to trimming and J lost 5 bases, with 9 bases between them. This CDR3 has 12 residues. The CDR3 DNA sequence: TGTGCCAGCAGCAGTAAGGGGTATGGCTACACCTTC. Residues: CASSSKGYGYTF.

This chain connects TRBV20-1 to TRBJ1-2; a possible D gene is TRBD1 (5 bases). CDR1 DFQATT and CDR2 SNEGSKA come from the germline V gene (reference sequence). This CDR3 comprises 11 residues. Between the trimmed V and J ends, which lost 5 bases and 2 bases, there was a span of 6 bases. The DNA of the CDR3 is TGCAGTGCTTACAGGAACTATGGCTACACCTTC. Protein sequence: CSAYRNYGYTF.

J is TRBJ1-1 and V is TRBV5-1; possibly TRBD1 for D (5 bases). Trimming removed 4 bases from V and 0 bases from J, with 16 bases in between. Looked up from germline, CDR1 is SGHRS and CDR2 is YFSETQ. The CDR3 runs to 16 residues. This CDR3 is CASSGSGSSVNTEAFF. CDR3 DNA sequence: TGCGCCAGCAGCGGATCAGGGTCCTCCGTGAACACTGAAGCTTTCTTT.

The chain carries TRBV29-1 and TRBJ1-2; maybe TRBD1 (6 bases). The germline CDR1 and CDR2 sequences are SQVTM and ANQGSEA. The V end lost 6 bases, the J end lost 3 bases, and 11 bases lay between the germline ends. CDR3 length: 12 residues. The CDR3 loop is CSVTPGDYGYTF. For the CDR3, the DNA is TGCAGCGTGACCCCAGGGGACTATGGCTACACCTTC. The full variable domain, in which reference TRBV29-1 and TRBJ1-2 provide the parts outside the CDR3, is SAVISQKPSRDICQRGTSLTIQCQVDSQVTMMFWYRQQPGQSLTLIATANQGSEATYESGFVIDKFPISRPNLTFSTLTVSNMSPEDSSIYLCSVTPGDYGYTFGSGTRLTVV.

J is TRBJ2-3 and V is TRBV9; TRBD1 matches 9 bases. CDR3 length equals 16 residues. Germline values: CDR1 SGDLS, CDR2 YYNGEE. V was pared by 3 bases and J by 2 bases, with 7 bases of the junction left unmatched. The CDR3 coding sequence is TGTGCCAGCAGCGCGGAAGGGACAGGGATCACAGATACGCAGTATTTT. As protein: CASSAEGTGITDTQYF.

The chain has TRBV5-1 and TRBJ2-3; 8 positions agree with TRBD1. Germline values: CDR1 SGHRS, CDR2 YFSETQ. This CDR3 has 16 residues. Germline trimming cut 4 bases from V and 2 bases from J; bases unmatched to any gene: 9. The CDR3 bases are TGCGCCAGCAGCCCTGGACAGGGTCGTTACACAGATACGCAGTATTTT. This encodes CASSPGQGRYTDTQYF.

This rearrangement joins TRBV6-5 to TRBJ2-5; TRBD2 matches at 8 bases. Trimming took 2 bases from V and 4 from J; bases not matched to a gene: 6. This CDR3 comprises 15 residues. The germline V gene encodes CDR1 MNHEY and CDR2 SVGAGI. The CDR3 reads CASSYRRGGRETQYF. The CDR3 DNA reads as TGTGCCAGCAGTTACCGACGGGGGGGCCGAGAGACCCAGTACTTC.

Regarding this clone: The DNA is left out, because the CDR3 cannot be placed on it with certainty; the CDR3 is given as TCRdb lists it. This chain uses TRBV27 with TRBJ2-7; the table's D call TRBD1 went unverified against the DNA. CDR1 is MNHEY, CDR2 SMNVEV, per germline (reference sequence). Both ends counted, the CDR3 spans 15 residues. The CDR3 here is CASRVGTGASYEQYF.

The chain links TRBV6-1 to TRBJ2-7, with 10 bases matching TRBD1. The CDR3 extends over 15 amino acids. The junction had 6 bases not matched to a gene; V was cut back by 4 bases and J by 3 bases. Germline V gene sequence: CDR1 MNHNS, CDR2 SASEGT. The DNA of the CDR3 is TGTGCCAGCAGTGGGCCGGGACAGGGGTACTACGAGCAGTACTTC. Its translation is CASSGPGQGYYEQYF.

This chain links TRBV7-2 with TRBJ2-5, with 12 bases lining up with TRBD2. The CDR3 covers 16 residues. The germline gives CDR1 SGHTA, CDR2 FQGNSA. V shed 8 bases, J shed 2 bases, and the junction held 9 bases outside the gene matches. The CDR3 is CASVDRLAGGQETQYF. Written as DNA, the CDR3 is TGTGCCAGCGTCGACCGGCTAGCGGGGGGGCAAGAGACCCAGTACTTC.

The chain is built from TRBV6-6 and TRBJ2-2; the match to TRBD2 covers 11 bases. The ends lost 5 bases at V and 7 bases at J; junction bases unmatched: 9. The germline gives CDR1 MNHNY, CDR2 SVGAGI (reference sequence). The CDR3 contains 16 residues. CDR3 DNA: TGTGCCAGCAGTCAGCTAGCGGGGGGCCATGACGGGGAGCTGTTTTTT. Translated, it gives CASSQLAGGHDGELFF.

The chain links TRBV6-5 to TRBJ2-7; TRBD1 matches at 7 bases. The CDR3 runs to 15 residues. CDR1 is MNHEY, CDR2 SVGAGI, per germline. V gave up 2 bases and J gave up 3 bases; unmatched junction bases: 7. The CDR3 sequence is CASSYGRGGLYEQYF. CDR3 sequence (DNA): TGTGCCAGCAGTTACGGAAGAGGGGGCCTCTACGAGCAGTACTTC.

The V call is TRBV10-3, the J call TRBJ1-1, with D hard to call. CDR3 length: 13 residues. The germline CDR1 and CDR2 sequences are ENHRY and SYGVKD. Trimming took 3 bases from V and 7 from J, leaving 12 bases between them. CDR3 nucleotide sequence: TGTGCCATCAGTGATAAACTCCTTAATGAAGCTTTCTTT. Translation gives CAISDKLLNEAFF.

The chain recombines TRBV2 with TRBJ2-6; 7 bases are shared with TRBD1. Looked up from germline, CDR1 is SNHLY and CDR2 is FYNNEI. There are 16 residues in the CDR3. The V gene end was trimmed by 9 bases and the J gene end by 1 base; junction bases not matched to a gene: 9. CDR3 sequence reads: CARLGQGVSGANVLTF. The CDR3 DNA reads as TGTGCCAGATTGGGCCAGGGGGTGTCTGGGGCCAACGTCCTGACTTTC.

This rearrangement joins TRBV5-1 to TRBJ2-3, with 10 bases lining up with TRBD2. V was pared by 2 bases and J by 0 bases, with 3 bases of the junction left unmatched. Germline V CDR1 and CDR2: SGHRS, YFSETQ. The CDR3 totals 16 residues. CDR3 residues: CASSFTAGGSTDTQYF. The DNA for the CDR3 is TGCGCCAGCAGCTTTACAGCGGGAGGGAGCACAGATACGCAGTATTTT. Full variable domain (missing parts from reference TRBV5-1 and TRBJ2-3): KAGVTQTPRYLIKTRGQQVTLSCSPISGHRSVSWYQQTPGQGLQFLFEYFSETQRNKGNFPGRFSGRQFSNSRSEMNVSTLELGDSALYLCASSFTAGGSTDTQYFGPGTRLTVL.

In DNA, the CDR3 is TGTGCCAGCAGTTACTTGGCCCGGACAGTCTACGAGCAGTACTTC. This gives the protein CASSYLARTVYEQYF. The chain uses TRBV28 and TRBJ2-7; possibly TRBD1 for D (6 bases). Trimming pared 4 bases from V and 3 bases from J, leaving 16 bases between. The CDR3 contains 15 residues. In germline, CDR1 is MDHEN, CDR2 SYDVKM.

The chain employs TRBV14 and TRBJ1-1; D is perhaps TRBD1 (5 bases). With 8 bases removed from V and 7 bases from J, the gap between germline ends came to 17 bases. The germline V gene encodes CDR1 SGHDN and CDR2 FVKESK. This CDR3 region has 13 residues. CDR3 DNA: TGTGCCAGCGCTTTCCTTCAGGGTGGTGAAGCTTTCTTT. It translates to CASAFLQGGEAFF.